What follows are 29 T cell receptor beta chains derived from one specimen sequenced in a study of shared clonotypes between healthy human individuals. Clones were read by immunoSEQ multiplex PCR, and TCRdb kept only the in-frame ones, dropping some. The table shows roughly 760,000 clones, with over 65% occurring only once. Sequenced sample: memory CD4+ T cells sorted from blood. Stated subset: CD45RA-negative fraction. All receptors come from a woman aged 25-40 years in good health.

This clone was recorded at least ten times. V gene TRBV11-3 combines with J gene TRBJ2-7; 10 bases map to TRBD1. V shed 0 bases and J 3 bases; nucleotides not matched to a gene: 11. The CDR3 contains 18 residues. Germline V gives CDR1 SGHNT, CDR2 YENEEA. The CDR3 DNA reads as TGTGCCAGCAGCTTAGATTATAGGTCTGGGGACAGGGGCTACGAGCAGTACTTC. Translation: CASSLDYRSGDRGYEQYF. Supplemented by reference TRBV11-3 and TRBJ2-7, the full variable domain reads EAGVVQSPRYKIIEKKQPVAFWCNPISGHNTLYWYLQNLGQGPELLIRYENEEAVDDSQLPKDRFSAERLKGVDSTLKIQPAELGDSAVYLCASSLDYRSGDRGYEQYFGPGTRLTVT.

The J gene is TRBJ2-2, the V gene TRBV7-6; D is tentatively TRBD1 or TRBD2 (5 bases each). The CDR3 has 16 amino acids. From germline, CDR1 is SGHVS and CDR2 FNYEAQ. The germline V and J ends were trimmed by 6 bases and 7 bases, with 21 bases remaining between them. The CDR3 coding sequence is TGTGCCAGCAGTCCTATAGGGACCGGGGCGTTCGGGGAGCTGTTTTTT. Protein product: CASSPIGTGAFGELFF.

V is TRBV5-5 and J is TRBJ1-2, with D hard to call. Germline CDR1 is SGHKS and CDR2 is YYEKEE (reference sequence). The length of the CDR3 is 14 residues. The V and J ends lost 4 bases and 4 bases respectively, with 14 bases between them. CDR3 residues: CASSTSVGFYGYTF. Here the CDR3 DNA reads TGTGCCAGCAGCACGAGTGTTGGCTTCTATGGCTACACCTTC. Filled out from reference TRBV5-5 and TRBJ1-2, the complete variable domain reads DAGVTQSPTHLIKTRGQQVTLRCSPISGHKSVSWYQQVLGQGPQFIFQYYEKEERGRGNFPDRFSARQFPNYSSELNVNALLLGDSALYLCASSTSVGFYGYTFGSGTRLTVV.

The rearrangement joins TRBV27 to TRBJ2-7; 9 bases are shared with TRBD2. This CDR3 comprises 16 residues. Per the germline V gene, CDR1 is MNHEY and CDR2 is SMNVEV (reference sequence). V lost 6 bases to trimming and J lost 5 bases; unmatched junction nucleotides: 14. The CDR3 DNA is TGTGCCAGCAGGTCCCTAGGAGCGGGAGGTATCCACGAGCAGTACTTC. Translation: CASRSLGAGGIHEQYF.

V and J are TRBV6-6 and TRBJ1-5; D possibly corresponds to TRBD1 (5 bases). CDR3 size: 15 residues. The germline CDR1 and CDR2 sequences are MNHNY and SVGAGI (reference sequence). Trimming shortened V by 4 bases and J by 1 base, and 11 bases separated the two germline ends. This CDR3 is CASSSTSGSNQPQHF. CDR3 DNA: TGTGCCAGCAGTTCGACCTCAGGGAGCAATCAGCCCCAGCATTTT.

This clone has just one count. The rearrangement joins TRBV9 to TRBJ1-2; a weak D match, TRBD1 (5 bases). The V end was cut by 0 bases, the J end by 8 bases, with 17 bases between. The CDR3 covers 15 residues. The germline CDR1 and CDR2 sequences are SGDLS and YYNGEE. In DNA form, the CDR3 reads TGTGCCAGCAGCGTAGGAGAGGGGCGGGGATTGGGCTACACCTTC. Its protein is CASSVGEGRGLGYTF.

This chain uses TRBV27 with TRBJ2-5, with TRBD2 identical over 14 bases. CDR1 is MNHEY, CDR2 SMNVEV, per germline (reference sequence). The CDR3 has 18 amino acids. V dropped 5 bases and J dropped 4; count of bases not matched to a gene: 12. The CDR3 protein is CASSPGWTGTSGGETQYF. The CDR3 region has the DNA TGTGCCAGCAGTCCCGGTTGGACCGGGACTAGCGGGGGAGAGACCCAGTACTTC.

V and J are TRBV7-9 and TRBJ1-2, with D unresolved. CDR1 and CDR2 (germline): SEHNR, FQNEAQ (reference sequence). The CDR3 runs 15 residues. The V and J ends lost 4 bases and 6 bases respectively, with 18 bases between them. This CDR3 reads CASSSYPWRGDGYTF. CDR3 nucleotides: TGTGCCAGCAGCTCCTACCCGTGGCGCGGGGATGGCTACACCTTC. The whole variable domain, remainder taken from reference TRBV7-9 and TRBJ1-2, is DTGVSQNPRHKITKRGQNVTFRCDPISEHNRLYWYRQTLGQGPEFLTYFQNEAQLEKSRLLSDRFSAERPKGSFSTLEIQRTEQGDSAMYLCASSSYPWRGDGYTFGSGTRLTVV.

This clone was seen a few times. This chain's CDR3 is CATALGGNTEAFF. CDR3 DNA: TGTGCCACCGCCCTTGGGGGGAACACTGAAGCTTTCTTT. The V gene is TRBV10-3, the J gene TRBJ1-1, with a tentative D call TRBD1 (5 bases). With 10 bases removed from V and 1 base from J, the gap between germline ends came to 13 bases. Germline CDR1 is ENHRY and CDR2 is SYGVKD. The CDR3 is 13 amino acids.

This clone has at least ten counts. The CDR3 here is CASSTGPFGEKLFF. CDR3 DNA: TGTGCCAGCAGTACGGGCCCCTTTGGGGAAAAACTGTTTTTT. The chain is built from TRBV28 and TRBJ1-4; no reliable D call. Trimming stripped 5 bases from V and 8 bases from J, with 15 bases between. This CDR3 is 14 amino acids long. Germline loops: CDR1 MDHEN, CDR2 SYDVKM.

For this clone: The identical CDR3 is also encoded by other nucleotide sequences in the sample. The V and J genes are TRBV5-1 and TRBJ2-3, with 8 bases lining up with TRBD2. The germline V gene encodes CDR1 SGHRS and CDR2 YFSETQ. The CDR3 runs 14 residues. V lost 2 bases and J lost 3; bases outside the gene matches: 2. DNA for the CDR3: TGCGCCAGCAGCTTCGGACTAGCAACAGATACGCAGTATTTT. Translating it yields CASSFGLATDTQYF.

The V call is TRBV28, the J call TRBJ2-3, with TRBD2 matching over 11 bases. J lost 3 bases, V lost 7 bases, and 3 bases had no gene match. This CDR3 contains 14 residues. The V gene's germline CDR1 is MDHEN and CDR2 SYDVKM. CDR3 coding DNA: TGTGCCAGCAAAACTAGCGGGAGTACAGATACGCAGTATTTT. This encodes CASKTSGSTDTQYF.

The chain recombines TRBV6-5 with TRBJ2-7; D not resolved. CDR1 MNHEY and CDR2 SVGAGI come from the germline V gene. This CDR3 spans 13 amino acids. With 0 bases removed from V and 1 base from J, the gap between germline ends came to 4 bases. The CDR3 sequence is CASSYSQSYEQYF. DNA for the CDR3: TGTGCCAGCAGTTACTCTCAGTCCTACGAGCAGTACTTC.

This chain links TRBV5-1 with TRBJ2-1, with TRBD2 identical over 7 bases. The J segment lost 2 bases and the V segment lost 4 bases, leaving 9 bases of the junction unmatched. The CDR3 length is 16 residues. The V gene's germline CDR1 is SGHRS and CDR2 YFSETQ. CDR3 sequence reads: CASSPESGTPYNEQFF. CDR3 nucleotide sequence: TGCGCCAGCAGCCCAGAGAGCGGGACGCCCTACAATGAGCAGTTCTTC.

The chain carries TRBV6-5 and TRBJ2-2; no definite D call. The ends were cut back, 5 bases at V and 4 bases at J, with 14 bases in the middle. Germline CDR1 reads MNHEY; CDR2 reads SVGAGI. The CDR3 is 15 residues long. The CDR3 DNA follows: TGTGCCAGCAGTCTTCTCATCCACCGCACCGGGGAGCTGTTTTTT. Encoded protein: CASSLLIHRTGELFF.

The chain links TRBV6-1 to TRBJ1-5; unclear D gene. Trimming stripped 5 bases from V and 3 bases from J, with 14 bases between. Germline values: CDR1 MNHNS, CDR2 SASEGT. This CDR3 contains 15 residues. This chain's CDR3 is CASSRRDGFNQPQHF. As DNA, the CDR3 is TGTGCCAGCAGTAGAAGAGACGGATTCAATCAGCCCCAGCATTTT.

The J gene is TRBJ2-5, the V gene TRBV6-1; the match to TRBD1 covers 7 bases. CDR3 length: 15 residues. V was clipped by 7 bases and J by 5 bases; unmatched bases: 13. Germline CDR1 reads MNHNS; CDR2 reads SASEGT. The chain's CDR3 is CASTSRQGEIETQYF. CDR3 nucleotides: TGTGCCAGCACTTCCCGACAGGGTGAAATTGAGACCCAGTACTTC.

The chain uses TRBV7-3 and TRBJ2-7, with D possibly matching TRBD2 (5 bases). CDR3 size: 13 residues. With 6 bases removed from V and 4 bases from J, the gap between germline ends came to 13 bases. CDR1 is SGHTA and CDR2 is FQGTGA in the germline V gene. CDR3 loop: CASSGVGEYEQYF. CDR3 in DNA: TGTGCCAGCAGTGGTGTCGGGGAATACGAGCAGTACTTC.

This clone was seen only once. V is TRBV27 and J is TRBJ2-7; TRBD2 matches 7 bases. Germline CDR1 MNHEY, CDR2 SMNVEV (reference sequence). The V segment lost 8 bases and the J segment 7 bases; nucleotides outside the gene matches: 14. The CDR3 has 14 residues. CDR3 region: CASGVSGTPQEQYF. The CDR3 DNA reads TGTGCCAGCGGAGTGAGCGGGACGCCCCAAGAGCAGTACTTC.

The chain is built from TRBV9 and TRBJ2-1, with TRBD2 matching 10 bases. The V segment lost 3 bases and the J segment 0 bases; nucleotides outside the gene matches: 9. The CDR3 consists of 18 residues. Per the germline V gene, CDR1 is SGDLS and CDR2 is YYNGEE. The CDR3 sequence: CASSGPGTSVSSYNEQFF. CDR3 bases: TGTGCCAGCAGCGGCCCCGGGACTAGCGTGAGCTCCTACAATGAGCAGTTCTTC.

The CDR3 protein is CASTIQLGAIQFF. The CDR3 DNA sequence: TGTGCCAGTACTATCCAACTTGGAGCGATCCAGTTCTTC. The chain is built from TRBV19 and TRBJ2-1; D gene uncertain. The germline gives CDR1 LNHDA, CDR2 SQIVND (reference sequence). The V end lost 7 bases, the J end lost 13 bases, and 20 bases lay between the germline ends. The CDR3 has 13 amino acids.

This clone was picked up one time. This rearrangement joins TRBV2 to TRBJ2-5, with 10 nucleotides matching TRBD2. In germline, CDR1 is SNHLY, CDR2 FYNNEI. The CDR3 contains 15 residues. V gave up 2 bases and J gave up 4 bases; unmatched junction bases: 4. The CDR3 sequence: CASSERLAGGETQYF. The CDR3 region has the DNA TGTGCCAGCAGTGAAAGGTTAGCGGGAGGAGAGACCCAGTACTTC.

This CDR3 is CASSIDLSGPTDTQYF. As DNA, the CDR3 is TGTGCCAGTAGTATAGATCTTAGCGGACCCACAGATACGCAGTATTTT. The rearrangement uses TRBV19 and TRBJ2-3, with a weak D call TRBD2 (6 bases). The V end was cut by 0 bases, the J end by 2 bases, with 12 bases between. This CDR3 region has 16 residues. The V gene's germline CDR1 is LNHDA and CDR2 SQIVND (reference sequence).

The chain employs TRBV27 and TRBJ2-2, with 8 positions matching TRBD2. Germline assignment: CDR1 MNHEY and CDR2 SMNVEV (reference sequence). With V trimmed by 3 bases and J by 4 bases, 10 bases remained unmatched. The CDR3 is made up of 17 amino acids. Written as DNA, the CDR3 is TGTGCCAGCAGTTTCGGCCCTTGGCGGGAGGCCACCGGGGAGCTGTTTTTT. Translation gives CASSFGPWREATGELFF.

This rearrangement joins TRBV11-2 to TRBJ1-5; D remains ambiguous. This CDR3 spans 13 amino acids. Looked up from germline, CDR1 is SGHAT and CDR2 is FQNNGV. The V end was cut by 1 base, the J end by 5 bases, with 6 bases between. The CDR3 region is CASSLAGDQPQHF. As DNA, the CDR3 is TGTGCCAGCAGCTTAGCCGGCGATCAGCCCCAGCATTTT.

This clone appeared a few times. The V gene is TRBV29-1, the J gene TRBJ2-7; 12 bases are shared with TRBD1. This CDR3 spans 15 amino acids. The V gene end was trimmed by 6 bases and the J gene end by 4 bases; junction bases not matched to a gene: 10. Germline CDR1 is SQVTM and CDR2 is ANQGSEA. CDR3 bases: TGCAGCGTGAGGGGGACAGGGGGCGGTGAATACGAGCAGTACTTC. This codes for CSVRGTGGGEYEQYF.

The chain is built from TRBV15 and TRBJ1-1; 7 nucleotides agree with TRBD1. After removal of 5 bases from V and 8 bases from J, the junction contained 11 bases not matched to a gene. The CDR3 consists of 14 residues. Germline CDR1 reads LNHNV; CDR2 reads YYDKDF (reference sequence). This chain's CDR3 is CATSVGTEGSEAFF. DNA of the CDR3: TGTGCCACCAGCGTCGGGACAGAGGGTTCGGAAGCTTTCTTT.

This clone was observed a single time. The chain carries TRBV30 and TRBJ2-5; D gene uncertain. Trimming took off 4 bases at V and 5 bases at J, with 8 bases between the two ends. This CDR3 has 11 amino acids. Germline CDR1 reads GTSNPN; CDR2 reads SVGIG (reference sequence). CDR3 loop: CAWKFAETQYF. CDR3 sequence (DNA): TGTGCCTGGAAGTTTGCGGAGACCCAGTACTTC.

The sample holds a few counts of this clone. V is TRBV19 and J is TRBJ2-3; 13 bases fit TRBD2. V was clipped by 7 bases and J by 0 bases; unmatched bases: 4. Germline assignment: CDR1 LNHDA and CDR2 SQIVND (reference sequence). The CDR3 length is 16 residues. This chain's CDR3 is CASNRLAGGSTDTQYF. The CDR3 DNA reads TGTGCCAGTAACCGACTAGCGGGAGGCAGCACAGATACGCAGTATTTT.